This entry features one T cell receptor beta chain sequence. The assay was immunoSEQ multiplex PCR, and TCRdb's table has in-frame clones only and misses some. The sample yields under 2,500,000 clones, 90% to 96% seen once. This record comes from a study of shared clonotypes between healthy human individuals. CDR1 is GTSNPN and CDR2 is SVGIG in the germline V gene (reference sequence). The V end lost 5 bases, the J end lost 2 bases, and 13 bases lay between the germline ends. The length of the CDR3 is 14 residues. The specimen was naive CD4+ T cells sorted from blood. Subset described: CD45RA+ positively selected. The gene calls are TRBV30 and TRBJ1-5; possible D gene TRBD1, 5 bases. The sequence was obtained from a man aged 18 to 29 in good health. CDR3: CAWEVGGGNQPQHF. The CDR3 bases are TGTGCCTGGGAGGTGGGGGGTGGCAATCAGCCCCAGCATTTT.